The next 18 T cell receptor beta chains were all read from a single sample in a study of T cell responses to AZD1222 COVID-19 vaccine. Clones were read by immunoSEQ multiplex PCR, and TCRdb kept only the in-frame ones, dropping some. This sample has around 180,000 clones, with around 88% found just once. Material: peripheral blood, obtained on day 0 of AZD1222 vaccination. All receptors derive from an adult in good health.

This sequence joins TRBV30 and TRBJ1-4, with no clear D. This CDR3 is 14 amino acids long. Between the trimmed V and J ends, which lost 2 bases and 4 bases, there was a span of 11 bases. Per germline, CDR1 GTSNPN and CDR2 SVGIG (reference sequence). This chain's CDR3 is CAWSFSGSNEKLFF. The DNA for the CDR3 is TGTGCCTGGAGTTTTTCAGGAAGTAATGAAAAACTGTTTTTT.

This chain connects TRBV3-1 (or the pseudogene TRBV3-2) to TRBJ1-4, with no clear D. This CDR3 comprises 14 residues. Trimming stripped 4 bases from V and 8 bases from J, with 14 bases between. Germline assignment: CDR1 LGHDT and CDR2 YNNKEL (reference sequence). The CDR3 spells CASSPRGSREKLFF. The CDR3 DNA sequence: TGTGCCAGCAGCCCGCGGGGTTCACGGGAAAAACTGTTTTTT.

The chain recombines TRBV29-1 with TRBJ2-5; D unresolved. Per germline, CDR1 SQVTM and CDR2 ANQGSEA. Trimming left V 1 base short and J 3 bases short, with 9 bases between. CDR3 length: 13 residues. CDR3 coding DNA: TGCAGCGTTGAAGGTCAGCAAAAAGAGACCCAGTACTTC. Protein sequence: CSVEGQQKETQYF.

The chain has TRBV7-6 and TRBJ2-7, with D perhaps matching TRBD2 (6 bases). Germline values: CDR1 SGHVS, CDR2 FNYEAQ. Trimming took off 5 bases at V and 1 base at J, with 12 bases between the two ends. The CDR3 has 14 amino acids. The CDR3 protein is CASSPGTLSYEQYF. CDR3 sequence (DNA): TGTGCCAGCAGCCCCGGGACTTTGTCCTACGAGCAGTACTTC.

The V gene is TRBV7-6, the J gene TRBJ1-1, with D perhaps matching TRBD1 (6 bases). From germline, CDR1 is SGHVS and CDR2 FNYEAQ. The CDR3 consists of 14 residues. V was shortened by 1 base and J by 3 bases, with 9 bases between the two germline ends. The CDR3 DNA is TGTGCCAGCAGCTTAGGACAGGCCCACACTGAAGCTTTCTTT. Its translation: CASSLGQAHTEAFF.

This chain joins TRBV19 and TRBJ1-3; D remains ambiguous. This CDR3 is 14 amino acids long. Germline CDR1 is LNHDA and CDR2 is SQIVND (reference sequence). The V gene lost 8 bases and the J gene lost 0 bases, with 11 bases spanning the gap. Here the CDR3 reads CASGALSSGNTIYF. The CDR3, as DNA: TGTGCCAGTGGCGCTCTGAGCTCTGGAAACACCATATATTTT. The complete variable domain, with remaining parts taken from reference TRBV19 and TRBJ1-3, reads DGGITQSPKYLFRKEGQNVTLSCEQNLNHDAMYWYRQDPGQGLRLIYYSQIVNDFQKGDIAEGYSVSREKKESFPLTVTSAQKNPTAFYLCASGALSSGNTIYFGEGSWLTVV.

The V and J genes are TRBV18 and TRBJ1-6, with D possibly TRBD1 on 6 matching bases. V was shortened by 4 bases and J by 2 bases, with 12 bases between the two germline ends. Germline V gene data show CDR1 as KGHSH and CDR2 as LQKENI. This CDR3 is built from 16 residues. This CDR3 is CASSLSGAAYNSPLHF. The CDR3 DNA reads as TGTGCCAGCTCACTTTCGGGGGCGGCCTATAATTCACCCCTCCACTTT.

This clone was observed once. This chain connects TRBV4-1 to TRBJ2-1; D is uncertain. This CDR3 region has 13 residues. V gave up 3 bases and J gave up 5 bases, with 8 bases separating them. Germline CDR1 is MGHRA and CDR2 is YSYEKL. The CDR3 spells CASSHRLNNEQFF. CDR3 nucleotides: TGCGCCAGCAGCCATCGACTTAACAATGAGCAGTTCTTC.

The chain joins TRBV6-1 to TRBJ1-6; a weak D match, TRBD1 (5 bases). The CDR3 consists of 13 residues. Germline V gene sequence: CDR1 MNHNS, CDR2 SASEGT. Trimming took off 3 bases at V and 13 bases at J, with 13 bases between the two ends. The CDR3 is CASSDRANAPLHF. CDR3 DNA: TGTGCCAGCAGTGACAGGGCAAATGCTCCCCTCCACTTT.

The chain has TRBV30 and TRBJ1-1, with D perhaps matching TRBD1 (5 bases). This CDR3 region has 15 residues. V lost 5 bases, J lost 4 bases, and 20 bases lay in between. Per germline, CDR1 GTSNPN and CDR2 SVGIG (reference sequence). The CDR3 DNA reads TGTGCCTGGGGAGGGGTAGGCGGTGGTTTCACTGAAGCTTTCTTT. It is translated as CAWGGVGGGFTEAFF.

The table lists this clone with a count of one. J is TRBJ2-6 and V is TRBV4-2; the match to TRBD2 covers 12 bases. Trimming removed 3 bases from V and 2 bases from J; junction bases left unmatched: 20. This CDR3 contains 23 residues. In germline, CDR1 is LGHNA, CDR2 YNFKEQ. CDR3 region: CASSQRGGTSGGLPSPGANVLTF. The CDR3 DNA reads TGTGCCAGCAGCCAGAGAGGGGGCACTAGCGGGGGGCTTCCCTCACCTGGGGCCAACGTCCTGACTTTC.

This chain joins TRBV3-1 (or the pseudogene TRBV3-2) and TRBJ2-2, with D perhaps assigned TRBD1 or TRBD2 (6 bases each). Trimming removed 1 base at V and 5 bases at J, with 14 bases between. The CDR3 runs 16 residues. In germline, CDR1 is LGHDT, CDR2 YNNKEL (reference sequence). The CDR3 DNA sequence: TGTGCCAGCAGCCAAGTCCCCACAGGGAGGACCGGGGAGCTGTTTTTT. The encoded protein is CASSQVPTGRTGELFF.

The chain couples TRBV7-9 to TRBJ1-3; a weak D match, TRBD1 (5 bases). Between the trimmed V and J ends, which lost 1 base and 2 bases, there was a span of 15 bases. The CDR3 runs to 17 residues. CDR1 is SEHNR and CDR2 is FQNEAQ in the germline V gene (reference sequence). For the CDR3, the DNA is TGTGCCAGCAGCTTAGATTTTCAGGGAGTTCCTGGAAACACCATATATTTT. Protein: CASSLDFQGVPGNTIYF.

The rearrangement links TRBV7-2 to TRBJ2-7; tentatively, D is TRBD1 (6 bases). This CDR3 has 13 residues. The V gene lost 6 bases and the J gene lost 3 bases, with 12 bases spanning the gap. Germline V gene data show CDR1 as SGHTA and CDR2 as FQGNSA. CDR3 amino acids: CASRTRQDYEQYF. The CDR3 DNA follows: TGTGCCAGCAGGACAAGACAGGACTACGAGCAGTACTTC.

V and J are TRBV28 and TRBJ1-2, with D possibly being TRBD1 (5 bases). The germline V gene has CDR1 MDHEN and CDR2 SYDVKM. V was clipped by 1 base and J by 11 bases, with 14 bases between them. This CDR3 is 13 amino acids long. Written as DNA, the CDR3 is TGTGCCAGCAGTTTATTACCTCCTGGGACGTACACCTTC. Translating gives CASSLLPPGTYTF.

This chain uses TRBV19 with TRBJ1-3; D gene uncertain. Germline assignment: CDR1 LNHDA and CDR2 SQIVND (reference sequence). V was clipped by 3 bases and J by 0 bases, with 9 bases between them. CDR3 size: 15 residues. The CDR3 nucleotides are TGTGCCAGTAGTATGGGGTCCCTCTCTGGAAACACCATATATTTT. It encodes CASSMGSLSGNTIYF.

This CDR3 is CASSEQNPGAPAFF. The CDR3 DNA follows: TGCGCCAGCAGCGAACAAAATCCGGGCGCCCCGGCTTTCTTT. The rearrangement links TRBV5-1 to TRBJ1-1; D gene uncertain. CDR1 and CDR2 (germline): SGHRS, YFSETQ. The CDR3 loop spans 14 amino acids. Deletions cut 4 bases from V and 11 bases from J, with 21 bases between.

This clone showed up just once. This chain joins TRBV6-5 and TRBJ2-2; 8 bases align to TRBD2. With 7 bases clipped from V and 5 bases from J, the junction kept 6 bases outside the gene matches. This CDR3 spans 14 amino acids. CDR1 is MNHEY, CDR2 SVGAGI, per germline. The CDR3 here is CASNLAGSTGELFF. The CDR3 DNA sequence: TGTGCCAGCAACTTAGCGGGGAGTACCGGGGAGCTGTTTTTT.